These T cell receptor beta chains were read from a single sample in a study of blood T cell repertoires in COVID-19. Only in-frame clones appear in the TCRdb table, and some are missing; sequencing was by immunoSEQ multiplex PCR. The repertoire holds 150,000 to 200,000 clones, roughly four fifths seen once, with under 10% in the top ten. Sequencing input: peripheral blood. These receptors originate from a woman aged 65 to 85 with COVID-19, enrolled during active disease. The CDR3 runs from the conserved cysteine through the conserved F or W. Fields, in order: D gene, V gene, clone size, J gene, CDR3 protein, CDR3 DNA. D genes are given only for firm matches. Some rows have no size entry. The others give once, few or many, or a class for an expanded clone.

D: TRBD1
V: TRBV11-2
size: -
J: TRBJ1-2
CDR3: CASSLIPGQARSYGYTF
DNA: TGTGCCAGCAGCCTCATACCGGGACAGGCTAGGTCCTATGGCTACACCTTC

D: TRBD1
V: TRBV27
size: -
J: TRBJ1-1
CDR3: CASSSTQGLNTEAFF
DNA: TGTGCCAGCAGTTCAACACAGGGGTTGAACACTGAAGCTTTCTTT

D: -
V: TRBV6-5
size: -
J: TRBJ2-7
CDR3: CASSYSSRGYIYEQYF
DNA: TGTGCCAGCAGTTACTCGTCGCGGGGCTATATTTACGAGCAGTACTTC

D: -
V: TRBV6-2/TRBV6-3
size: -
J: TRBJ1-3
CDR3: CASSSTFFSGNTIYF
DNA: TGTGCCAGCAGCTCTACCTTCTTCTCTGGAAACACCATATATTTT

D: TRBD1
V: TRBV7-2
size: -
J: TRBJ2-7
CDR3: CASSRGTDYEQYF
DNA: TGTGCCAGCAGCAGGGGGACAGACTACGAGCAGTACTTC

D: -
V: TRBV24-1
size: -
J: TRBJ1-5
CDR3: CATSLGDQPQHF
DNA: TGTGCCACCAGTTTGGGAGATCAGCCCCAGCATTTT

D: TRBD2
V: TRBV10-3
size: few
J: TRBJ2-7
CDR3: CAISDQSSGRIEQYF
DNA: TGTGCCATCAGTGACCAATCTAGCGGGAGGATCGAGCAGTACTTC

D: -
V: TRBV24-1
size: -
J: TRBJ2-1
CDR3: CATGSEYGSYNEQFF
DNA: TGTGCCACCGGCTCGGAGTATGGATCCTACAATGAGCAGTTCTTC

D: TRBD1
V: TRBV9
size: -
J: TRBJ2-1
CDR3: CASSARDRRDNEQFF
DNA: TGTGCCAGCAGCGCCCGGGACAGGAGGGACAATGAGCAGTTCTTC

D: -
V: TRBV7-2
size: -
J: TRBJ2-2
CDR3: CASSPYRTVSGELFF
DNA: TGTGCCAGCAGCCCCTACCGAACAGTCTCCGGGGAGCTGTTTTTT

D: TRBD1
V: TRBV10-3
size: few
J: TRBJ1-5
CDR3: CAISESGTDSNQPQHF
DNA: TGTGCCATCAGTGAATCCGGGACAGATAGCAATCAGCCCCAGCATTTT

D: TRBD2
V: TRBV3-1/TRBV3-2
size: -
J: TRBJ2-3
CDR3: CASSPRGSGDRTQYF
DNA: TGTGCCAGCAGCCCGCGGGGTAGCGGGGATCGTACGCAGTATTTT

D: -
V: TRBV27
size: -
J: TRBJ2-3
CDR3: CASSLGTPDTQYF
DNA: TGTGCCAGCAGTTTAGGGACACCGGATACGCAGTATTTT

D: -
V: TRBV28
size: -
J: TRBJ1-2
CDR3: CASIEGVSGYTF
DNA: TGTGCCAGCATCGAGGGGGTGTCGGGCTACACCTTC

D: TRBD1
V: TRBV7-2
size: -
J: TRBJ2-3
CDR3: CASNSRQGAVSDTQYF
DNA: TGTGCCAGCAACTCCAGGCAGGGGGCAGTATCAGATACGCAGTATTTT

D: TRBD2
V: TRBV24-1
size: -
J: TRBJ2-1
CDR3: CATSDPGTSGRNEQFF
DNA: TGTGCCACCAGTGATCCCGGGACTAGCGGGAGAAATGAGCAGTTCTTC

D: TRBD1
V: TRBV5-5
size: -
J: TRBJ2-7
CDR3: CASSPEGTGVREQYF
DNA: TGTGCCAGCAGCCCGGAGGGGACAGGGGTACGCGAGCAGTACTTC

D: TRBD1
V: TRBV6-5
size: -
J: TRBJ2-7
CDR3: CASSYYQGQRIYEQYF
DNA: TGTGCCAGCAGTTATTACCAGGGACAGAGGATATACGAGCAGTACTTC

D: -
V: TRBV10-3
size: -
J: TRBJ1-1
CDR3: CAISEGRGAFF
DNA: TGTGCCATCAGTGAGGGACGCGGGGCTTTCTTT

D: TRBD2
V: TRBV5-1
size: once
J: TRBJ2-7
CDR3: CASSFSGSTYEQYF
DNA: TGCGCCAGCAGCTTCAGCGGGAGCACCTACGAGCAGTACTTC

D: -
V: TRBV20-1
size: -
J: TRBJ2-2
CDR3: CSARSGEELFF
DNA: TGCAGTGCTAGGTCGGGGGAGGAGCTGTTTTTT

D: -
V: TRBV28
size: -
J: TRBJ2-1
CDR3: CASRAAPWTVVGEQFF
DNA: TGTGCCAGCAGGGCTGCTCCATGGACAGTCGTCGGTGAGCAGTTCTTC